The clone carrying this T cell receptor (beta chain) was counted ten times or more. This sample stems from a study of regulatory T cells in long-lasting Graves disease. The V segment lost 5 bases and the J segment 6 bases; nucleotides outside the gene matches: 12. This CDR3 comprises 16 residues. Germline CDR1 and CDR2: SGHTA and FQGNSA. Time point defined: newly diagnosed GD, antithyroid drugs for less than 3 months. RNA isolated from PBMCs was used to make the TCR library. CDR3 regions were amplified by Arm-PCR using iRepertoire HTBI primers to build TCR beta libraries. TCRdb ran MiXCR on the multiplex PCR reads and lists one entry per CDR3 protein. Of more than 300,000 distinct CDR3 sequences in the sample, roughly 10% were seen once. This same sample was also part of a study on T cells in Graves' hyperthyroidism and ophthalmopathy.

This sequence originates from a woman under 30 with Graves disease. This chain joins TRBV7-2 and TRBJ2-7; 11 nucleotides line up with TRBD2. The sample here was peripheral blood mononuclear cells (PBMCs), taken at new diagnosis, from a patient treated with antithyroid drugs. The CDR3 region has the DNA TGTGCCAGCAGCCTGAAGTCGACTAGCGGGACCTTCGAGCAGTACTTC. It translates to CASSLKSTSGTFEQYF.